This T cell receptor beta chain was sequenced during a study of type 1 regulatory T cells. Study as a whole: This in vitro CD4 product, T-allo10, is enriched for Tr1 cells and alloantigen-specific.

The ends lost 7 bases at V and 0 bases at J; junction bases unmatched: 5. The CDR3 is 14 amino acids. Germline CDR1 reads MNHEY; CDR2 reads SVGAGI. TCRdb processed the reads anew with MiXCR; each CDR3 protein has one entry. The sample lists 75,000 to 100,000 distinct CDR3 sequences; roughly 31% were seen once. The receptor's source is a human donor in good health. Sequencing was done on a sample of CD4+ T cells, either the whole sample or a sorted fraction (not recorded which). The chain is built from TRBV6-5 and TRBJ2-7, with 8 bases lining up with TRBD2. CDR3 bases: TGTGCCAGCATGGGACTAGTAGGCTCCTACGAGCAGTACTTC. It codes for CASMGLVGSYEQYF.